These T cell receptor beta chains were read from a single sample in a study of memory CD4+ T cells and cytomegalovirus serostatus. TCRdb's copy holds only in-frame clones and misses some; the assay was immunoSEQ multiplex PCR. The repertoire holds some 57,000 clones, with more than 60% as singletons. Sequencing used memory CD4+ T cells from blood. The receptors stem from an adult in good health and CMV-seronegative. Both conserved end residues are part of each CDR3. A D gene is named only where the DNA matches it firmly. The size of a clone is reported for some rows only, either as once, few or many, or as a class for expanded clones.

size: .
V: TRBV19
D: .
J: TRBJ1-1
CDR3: CASSGGVNTEAFF
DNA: TGTGCCAGTAGTGGAGGGGTGAACACTGAAGCTTTCTTT

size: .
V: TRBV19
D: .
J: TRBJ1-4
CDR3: CARNSNEKLFF
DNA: TGTGCCAGAAACAGTAATGAAAAACTGTTTTTT

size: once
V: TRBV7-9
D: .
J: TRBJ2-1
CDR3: CASSLFNEQFF
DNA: TGTGCCAGCAGCTTGTTCAATGAGCAGTTCTTC

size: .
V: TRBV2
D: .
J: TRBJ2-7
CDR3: CASTLQIGKVNEQYF
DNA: TGTGCCAGCACCCTTCAGATCGGGAAGGTTAACGAGCAGTACTTC

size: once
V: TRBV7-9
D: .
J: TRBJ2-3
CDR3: CASSPNRRSTDTQYF
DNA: TGTGCCAGCAGCCCCAACAGGCGTAGCACAGATACGCAGTATTTT

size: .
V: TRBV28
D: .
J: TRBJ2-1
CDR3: CASSADSNEQFF
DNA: TGTGCCAGCAGTGCTGACAGCAATGAGCAGTTCTTC

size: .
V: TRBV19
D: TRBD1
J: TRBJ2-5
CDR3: CASSQQGGRETQYF
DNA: TGTGCCAGTAGTCAACAGGGGGGTCGAGAGACCCAGTACTTC

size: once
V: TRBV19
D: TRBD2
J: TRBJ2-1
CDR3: CASSISWTSGSMNEQFF
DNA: TGTGCCAGTAGCATCTCCTGGACTAGCGGGAGTATGAATGAGCAGTTCTTC

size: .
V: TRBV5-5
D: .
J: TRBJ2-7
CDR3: CASSLDVNSYEQYF
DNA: TGTGCCAGCAGCTTGGACGTTAACTCCTACGAGCAGTACTTC

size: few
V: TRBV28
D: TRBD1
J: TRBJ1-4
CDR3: CAIRQGNEKLFF
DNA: TGTGCCATCCGACAGGGTAATGAAAAACTGTTTTTT

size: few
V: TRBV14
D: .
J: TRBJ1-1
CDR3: CASSRSAHTEAFF
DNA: TGTGCCAGCAGCCGAAGTGCGCACACCGAAGCTTTCTTT

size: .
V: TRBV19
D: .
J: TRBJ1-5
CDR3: CASRRDIRLEANQPQHF
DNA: TGTGCCAGTAGGAGGGACATTCGACTGGAGGCTAATCAGCCCCAGCATTTT

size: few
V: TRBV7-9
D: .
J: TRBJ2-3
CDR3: CASSPAGDTQYF
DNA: TGTGCCAGCAGCCCTGCCGGGGATACGCAGTATTTT

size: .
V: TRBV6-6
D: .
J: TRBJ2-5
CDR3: CASSYGGDSRRETQYF
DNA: TGTGCCAGCAGTTACGGCGGTGACTCCAGGAGGGAGACCCAGTACTTC

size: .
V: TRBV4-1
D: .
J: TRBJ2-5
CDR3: CASSQATAQETQYF
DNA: TGCGCCAGCAGCCAAGCGACAGCTCAAGAGACCCAGTACTTC

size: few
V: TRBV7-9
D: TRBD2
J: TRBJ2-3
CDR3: CASSFPSGTTDTQYF
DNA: TGTGCCAGCAGCTTCCCTAGCGGAACCACAGATACGCAGTATTTT

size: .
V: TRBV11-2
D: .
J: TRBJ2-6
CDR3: CASSSGGANVLTF
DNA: TGTGCCAGCAGCTCGGGGGGGGCCAACGTCCTGACTTTC

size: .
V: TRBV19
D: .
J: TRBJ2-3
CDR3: CASNDAGWTDTQYF
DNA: TGTGCCAGTAACGACGCGGGATGGACAGATACGCAGTATTTT

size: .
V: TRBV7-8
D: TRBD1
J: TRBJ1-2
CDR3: CASSSWTGGKGYTF
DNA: TGTGCCAGCAGCTCCTGGACAGGGGGCAAGGGCTACACCTTC

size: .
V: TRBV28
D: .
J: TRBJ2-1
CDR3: CATGQVTRGSSYNEQFF
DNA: TGTGCCACGGGACAGGTAACGCGGGGGAGCTCCTACAATGAGCAGTTCTTC

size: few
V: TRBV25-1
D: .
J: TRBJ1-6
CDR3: CASSEATGPLYF
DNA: TGTGCCAGCAGTGAAGCCACCGGCCCCCTCTACTTT

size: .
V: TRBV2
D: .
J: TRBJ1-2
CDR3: CASTGGQLYDYTF
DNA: TGTGCCAGCACTGGTGGACAGTTATATGACTACACCTTC

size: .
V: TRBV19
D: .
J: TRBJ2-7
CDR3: CASSIGTVSYEQYF
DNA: TGTGCCAGTAGTATCGGGACGGTCTCCTACGAGCAGTACTTC

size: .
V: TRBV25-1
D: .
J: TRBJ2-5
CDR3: CASSDPRRAQETQYF
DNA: TGTGCCAGCAGTGATCCCAGAAGGGCCCAAGAGACCCAGTACTTC

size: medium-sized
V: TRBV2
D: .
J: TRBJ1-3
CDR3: CASAYAGGGGGNTIYF
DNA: TGTGCCAGCGCCTATGCGGGGGGCGGAGGGGGAAACACCATATATTTT

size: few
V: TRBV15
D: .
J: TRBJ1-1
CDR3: CATSRGGGENRVAEAFF
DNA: TGTGCCACCAGCAGAGGGGGGGGAGAGAACAGGGTAGCTGAAGCTTTCTTT

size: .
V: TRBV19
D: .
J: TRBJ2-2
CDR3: CATRGSSGIAGELFF
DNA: TGTGCCACTCGAGGGAGTAGTGGTATTGCCGGGGAGCTGTTTTTT

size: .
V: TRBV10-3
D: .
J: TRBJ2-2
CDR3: CAAGRETGELFF
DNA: TGTGCCGCCGGACGGGAGACCGGGGAGCTGTTTTTT

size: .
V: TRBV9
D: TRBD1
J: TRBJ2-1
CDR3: CASGQGALIYNEQFF
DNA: TGTGCCAGCGGACAGGGGGCTCTTATCTACAATGAGCAGTTCTTC

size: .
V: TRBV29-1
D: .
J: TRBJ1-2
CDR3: CSGMAVYGYTF
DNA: TGCAGCGGTATGGCAGTATATGGCTACACCTTC

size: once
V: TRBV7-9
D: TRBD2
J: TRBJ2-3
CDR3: CASSLGLTSPDTQYF
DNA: TGTGCCAGCAGCTTAGGCTTGACTAGCCCAGATACGCAGTATTTT

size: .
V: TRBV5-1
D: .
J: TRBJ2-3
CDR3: CASSLGGQGLSDTQYF
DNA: TGCGCCAGCAGCTTGGGAGGGCAGGGGCTGAGTGATACGCAGTATTTT

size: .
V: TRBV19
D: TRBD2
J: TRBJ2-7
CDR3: CASSMISAGGEQYF
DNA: TGTGCCAGTAGTATGATTTCGGCGGGAGGAGAGCAGTACTTC

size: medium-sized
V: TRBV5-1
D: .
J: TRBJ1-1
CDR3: CASSLGAAPTTEAFF
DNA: TGCGCCAGCAGCTTGGGAGCAGCACCCACCACTGAAGCTTTCTTT

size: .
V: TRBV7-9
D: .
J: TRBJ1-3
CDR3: CASSLEPGNTIYF
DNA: TGTGCCAGCAGCTTAGAACCTGGAAACACCATATATTTT

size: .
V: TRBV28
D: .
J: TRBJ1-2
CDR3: CASTPWKGFYGYTF
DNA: TGTGCCAGCACCCCATGGAAGGGATTCTATGGCTACACCTTC

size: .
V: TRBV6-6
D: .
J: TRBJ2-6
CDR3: CASSYPRGSGANVLTF
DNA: TGTGCCAGCAGTTACCCCAGGGGCTCTGGGGCCAACGTCCTGACTTTC

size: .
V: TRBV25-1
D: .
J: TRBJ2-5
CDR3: CASSESLMVETQYF
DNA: TGTGCCAGCAGTGAATCTCTAATGGTAGAGACCCAGTACTTC

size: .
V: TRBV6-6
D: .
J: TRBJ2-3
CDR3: CASSSEQGGTDTQYF
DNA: TGTGCCAGCAGTTCGGAACAGGGTGGCACAGATACGCAGTATTTT

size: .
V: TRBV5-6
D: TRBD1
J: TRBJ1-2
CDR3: CASSPDPTGRNYGYTF
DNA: TGTGCCAGCAGCCCAGACCCGACAGGGCGCAACTATGGCTACACCTTC